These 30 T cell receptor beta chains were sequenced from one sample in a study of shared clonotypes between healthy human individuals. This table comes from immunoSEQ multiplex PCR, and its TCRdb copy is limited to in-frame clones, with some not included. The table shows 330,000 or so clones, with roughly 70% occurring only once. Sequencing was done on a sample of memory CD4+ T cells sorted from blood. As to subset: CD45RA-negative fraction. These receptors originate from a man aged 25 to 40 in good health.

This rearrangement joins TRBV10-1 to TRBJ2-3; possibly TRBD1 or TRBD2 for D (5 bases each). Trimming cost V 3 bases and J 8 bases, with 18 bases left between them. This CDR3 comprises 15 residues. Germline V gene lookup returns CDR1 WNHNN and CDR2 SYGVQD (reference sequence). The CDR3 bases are TGCGCCAGCAGTGATCGGGGCAGAACCCTTGGTACGCAGTATTTT. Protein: CASSDRGRTLGTQYF.

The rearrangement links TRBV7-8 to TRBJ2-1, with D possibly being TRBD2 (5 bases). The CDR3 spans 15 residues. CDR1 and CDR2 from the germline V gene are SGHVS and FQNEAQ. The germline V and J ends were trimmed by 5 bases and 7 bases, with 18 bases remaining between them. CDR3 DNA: TGTGCCAGCAGCAAACGTAGGGTAGCGCTTAATGAGCAGTTCTTC. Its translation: CASSKRRVALNEQFF.

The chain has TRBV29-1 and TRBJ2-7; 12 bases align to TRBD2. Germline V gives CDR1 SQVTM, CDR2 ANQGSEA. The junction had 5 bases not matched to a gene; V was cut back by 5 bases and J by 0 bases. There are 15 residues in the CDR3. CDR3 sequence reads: CSVLLAGGVSYEQYF. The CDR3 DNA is TGCAGCGTTCTGCTAGCGGGAGGGGTCTCCTACGAGCAGTACTTC.

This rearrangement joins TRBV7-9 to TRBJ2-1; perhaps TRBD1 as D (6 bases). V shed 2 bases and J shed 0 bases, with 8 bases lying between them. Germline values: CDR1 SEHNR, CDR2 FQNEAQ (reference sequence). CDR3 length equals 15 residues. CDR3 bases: TGTGCCAGCAGCTTAACAGGGCTCTCCTACAATGAGCAGTTCTTC. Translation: CASSLTGLSYNEQFF.

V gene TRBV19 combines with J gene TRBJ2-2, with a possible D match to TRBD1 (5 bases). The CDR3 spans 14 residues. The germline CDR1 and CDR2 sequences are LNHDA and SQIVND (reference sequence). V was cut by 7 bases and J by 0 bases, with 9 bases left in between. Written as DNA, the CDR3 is TGTGCCAGTAATACACAGGCGAACACCGGGGAGCTGTTTTTT. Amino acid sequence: CASNTQANTGELFF. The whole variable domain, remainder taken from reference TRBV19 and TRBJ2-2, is DGGITQSPKYLFRKEGQNVTLSCEQNLNHDAMYWYRQDPGQGLRLIYYSQIVNDFQKGDIAEGYSVSREKKESFPLTVTSAQKNPTAFYLCASNTQANTGELFFGEGSRLTVL.

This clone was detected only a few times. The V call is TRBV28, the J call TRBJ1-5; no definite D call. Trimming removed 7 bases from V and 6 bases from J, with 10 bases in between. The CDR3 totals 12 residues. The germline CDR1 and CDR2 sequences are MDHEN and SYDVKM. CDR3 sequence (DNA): TGTGCCAGCACGGTCAGGTTTCAGCCCCAGCATTTT. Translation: CASTVRFQPQHF.

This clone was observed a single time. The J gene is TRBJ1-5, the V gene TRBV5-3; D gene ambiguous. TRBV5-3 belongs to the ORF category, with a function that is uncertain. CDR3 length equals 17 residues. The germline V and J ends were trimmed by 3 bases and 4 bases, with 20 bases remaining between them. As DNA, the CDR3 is TGTGCCAGAAGCTCCGGCCAGAAAGAGCGGAAAAATCAGCCCCAGCATTTT. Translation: CARSSGQKERKNQPQHF.

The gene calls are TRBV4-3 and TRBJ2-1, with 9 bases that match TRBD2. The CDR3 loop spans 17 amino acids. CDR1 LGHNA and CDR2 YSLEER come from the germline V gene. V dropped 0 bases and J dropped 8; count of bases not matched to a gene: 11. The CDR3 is CASSQDPPSGIVHEQFF. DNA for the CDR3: TGCGCCAGCAGCCAAGACCCCCCTAGCGGGATTGTCCATGAGCAGTTCTTC.

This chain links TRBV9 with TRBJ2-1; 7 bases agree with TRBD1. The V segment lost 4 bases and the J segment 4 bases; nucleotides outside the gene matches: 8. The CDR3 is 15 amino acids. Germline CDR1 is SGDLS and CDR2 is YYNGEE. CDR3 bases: TGTGCCAGCAGCCCCAAGACAGGGAAGTACAATGAGCAGTTCTTC. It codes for CASSPKTGKYNEQFF.

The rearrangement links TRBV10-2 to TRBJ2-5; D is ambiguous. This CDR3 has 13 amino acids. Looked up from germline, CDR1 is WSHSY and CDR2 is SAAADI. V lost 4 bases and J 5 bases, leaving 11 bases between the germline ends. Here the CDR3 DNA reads TGCGCCAGCAGTGTTTCCCGCAGGGAGACCCAGTACTTC. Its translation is CASSVSRRETQYF.

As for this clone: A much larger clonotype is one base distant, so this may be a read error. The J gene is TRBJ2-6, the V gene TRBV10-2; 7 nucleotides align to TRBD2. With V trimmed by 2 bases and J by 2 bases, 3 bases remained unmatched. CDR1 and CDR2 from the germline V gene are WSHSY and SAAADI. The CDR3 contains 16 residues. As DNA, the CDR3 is TGCGCCAGCAGTGAGGATGGGGGGGCTGGGGCCAACGTCCTGACTTTC. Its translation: CASSEDGGAGANVLTF.

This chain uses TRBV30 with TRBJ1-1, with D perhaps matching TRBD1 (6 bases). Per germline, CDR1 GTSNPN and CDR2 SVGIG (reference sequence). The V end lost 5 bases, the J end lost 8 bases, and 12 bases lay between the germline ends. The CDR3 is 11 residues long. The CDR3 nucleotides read TGTGCCTGGGGACGGGGGCAGGAAGCTTTCTTT. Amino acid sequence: CAWGRGQEAFF.

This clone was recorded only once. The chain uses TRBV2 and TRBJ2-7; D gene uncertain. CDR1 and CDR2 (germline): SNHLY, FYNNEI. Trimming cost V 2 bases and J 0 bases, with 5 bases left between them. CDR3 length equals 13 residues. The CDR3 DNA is TGTGCCAGCAGTGAACAGAGCTCCTACGAGCAGTACTTC. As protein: CASSEQSSYEQYF.

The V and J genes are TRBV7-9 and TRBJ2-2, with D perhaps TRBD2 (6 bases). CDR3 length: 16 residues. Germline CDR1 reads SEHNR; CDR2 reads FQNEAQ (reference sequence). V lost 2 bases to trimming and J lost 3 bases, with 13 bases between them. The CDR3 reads CASSLRLSGDTGELFF. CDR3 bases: TGTGCCAGCAGCTTAAGGCTGTCGGGGGACACCGGGGAGCTGTTTTTT.

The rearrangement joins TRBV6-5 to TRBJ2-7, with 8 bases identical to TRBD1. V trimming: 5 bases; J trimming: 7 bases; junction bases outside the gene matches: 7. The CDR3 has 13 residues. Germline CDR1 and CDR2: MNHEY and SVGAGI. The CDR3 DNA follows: TGTGCCAGCAGTACCCGGACAGGGCGGGAGCAGTACTTC. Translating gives CASSTRTGREQYF.

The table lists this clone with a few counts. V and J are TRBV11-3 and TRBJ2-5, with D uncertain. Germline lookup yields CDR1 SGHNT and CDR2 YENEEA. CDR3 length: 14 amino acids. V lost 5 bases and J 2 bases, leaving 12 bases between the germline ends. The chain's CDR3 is CASSPGYGQETQYF. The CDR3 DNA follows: TGTGCCAGCAGCCCAGGATATGGACAAGAGACCCAGTACTTC. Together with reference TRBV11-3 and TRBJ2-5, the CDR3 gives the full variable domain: EAGVVQSPRYKIIEKKQPVAFWCNPISGHNTLYWYLQNLGQGPELLIRYENEEAVDDSQLPKDRFSAERLKGVDSTLKIQPAELGDSAVYLCASSPGYGQETQYFGPGTRLLVL.

CDR3 residues: CASRLASANTGELFF. The CDR3 DNA is TGCGCCAGCAGGCTGGCTAGCGCGAACACCGGGGAGCTGTTTTTT. The V call is TRBV5-1, the J call TRBJ2-2, with D tentatively TRBD2 (6 bases). The CDR3 has 15 residues. Germline V gives CDR1 SGHRS, CDR2 YFSETQ. Trimming pared 5 bases from V and 0 bases from J, leaving 11 bases between.

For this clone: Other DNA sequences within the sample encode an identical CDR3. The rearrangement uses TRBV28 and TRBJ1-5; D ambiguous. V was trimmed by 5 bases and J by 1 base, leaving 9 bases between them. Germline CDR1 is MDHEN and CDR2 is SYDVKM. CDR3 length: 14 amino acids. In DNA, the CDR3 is TGTGCCAGCAGTGACCCCGGGAGCAATCAGCCCCAGCATTTT. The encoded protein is CASSDPGSNQPQHF. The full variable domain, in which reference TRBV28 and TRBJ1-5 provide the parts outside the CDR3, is DVKVTQSSRYLVKRTGEKVFLECVQDMDHENMFWYRQDPGLGLRLIYFSYDVKMKEKGDIPEGYSVSREKKERFSLILESASTNQTSMYLCASSDPGSNQPQHFGDGTRLSIL.

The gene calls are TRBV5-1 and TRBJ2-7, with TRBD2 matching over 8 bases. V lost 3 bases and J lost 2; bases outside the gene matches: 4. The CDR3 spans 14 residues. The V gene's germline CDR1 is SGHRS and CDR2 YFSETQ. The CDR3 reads CASSSGGEPYEQYF. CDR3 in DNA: TGCGCCAGCAGCTCCGGGGGGGAACCCTACGAGCAGTACTTC.

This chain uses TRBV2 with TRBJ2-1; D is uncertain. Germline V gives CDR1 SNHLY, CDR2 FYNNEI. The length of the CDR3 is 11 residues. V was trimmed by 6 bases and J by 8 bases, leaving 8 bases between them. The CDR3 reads CASRAQYEQFF. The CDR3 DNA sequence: TGTGCCAGCAGAGCGCAGTATGAGCAGTTCTTC.

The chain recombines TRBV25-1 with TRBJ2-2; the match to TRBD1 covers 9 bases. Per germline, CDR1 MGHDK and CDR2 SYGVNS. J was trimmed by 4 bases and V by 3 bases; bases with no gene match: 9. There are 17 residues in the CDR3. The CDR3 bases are TGTGCCAGCAGTGATCGAGGACAGGGGTCGAGCACCGGGGAGCTGTTTTTT. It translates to CASSDRGQGSSTGELFF.

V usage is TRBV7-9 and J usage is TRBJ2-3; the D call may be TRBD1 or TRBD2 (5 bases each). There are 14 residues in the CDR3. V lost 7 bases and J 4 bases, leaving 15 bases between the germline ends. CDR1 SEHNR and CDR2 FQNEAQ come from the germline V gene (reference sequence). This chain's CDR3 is CASTGTSDADTQYF. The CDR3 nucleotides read TGTGCCAGCACCGGGACGAGCGACGCAGATACGCAGTATTTT.

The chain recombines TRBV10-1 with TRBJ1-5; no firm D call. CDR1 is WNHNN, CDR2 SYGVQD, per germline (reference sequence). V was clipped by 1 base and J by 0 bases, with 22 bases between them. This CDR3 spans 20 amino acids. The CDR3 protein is CASSEFPRNRRPYSNQPQHF. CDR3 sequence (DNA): TGCGCCAGCAGTGAGTTTCCGAGAAACCGGCGGCCTTATAGCAATCAGCCCCAGCATTTT.

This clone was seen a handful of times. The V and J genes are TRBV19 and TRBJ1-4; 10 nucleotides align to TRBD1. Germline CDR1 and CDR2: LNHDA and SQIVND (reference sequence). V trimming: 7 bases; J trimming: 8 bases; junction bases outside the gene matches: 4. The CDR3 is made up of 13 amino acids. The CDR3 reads CASKGQGNEKLFF. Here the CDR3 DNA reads TGTGCCAGTAAGGGACAGGGGAACGAAAAACTGTTTTTT.

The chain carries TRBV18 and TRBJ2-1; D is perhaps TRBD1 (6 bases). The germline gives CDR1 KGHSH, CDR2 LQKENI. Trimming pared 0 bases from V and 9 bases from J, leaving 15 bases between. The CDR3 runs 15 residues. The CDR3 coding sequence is TGTGCCAGCTCACCACCGAAGACAGGATCGATTGAGCAGTTCTTC. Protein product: CASSPPKTGSIEQFF.

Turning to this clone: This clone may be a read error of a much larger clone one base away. The CDR3 region is CASSPGGGTSFEQYF. The CDR3 coding sequence is TGTGCTAGCAGTCCTGGGGGCGGGACCTCCTTTGAGCAGTACTTC. The V gene is TRBV7-7, the J gene TRBJ2-7; D could derive from TRBD1 or TRBD2 (6 bases each). The CDR3 is made up of 15 amino acids. The V gene's germline CDR1 is SSHAT and CDR2 FNYEAQ (reference sequence).

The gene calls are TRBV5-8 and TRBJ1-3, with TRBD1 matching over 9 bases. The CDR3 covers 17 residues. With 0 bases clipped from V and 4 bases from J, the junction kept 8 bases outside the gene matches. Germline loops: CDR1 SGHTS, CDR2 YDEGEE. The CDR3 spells CASSLAWGTGGGNTIYF. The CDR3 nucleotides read TGTGCCAGCAGCTTGGCCTGGGGAACAGGGGGCGGAAACACCATATATTTT.

The CDR3 sequence is CASSETHRGPYGYTF. The CDR3, as DNA: TGTGCCAGCAGTGAAACCCACAGGGGGCCCTATGGCTACACCTTC. The chain couples TRBV2 to TRBJ1-2; 9 positions match TRBD1. This CDR3 is built from 15 residues. Germline CDR1 is SNHLY and CDR2 is FYNNEI. J was trimmed by 4 bases and V by 2 bases; bases with no gene match: 5. Full variable domain (outside the CDR3, taken from reference TRBV2 and TRBJ1-2): EPEVTQTPSHQVTQMGQEVILRCVPISNHLYFYWYRQILGQKVEFLVSFYNNEISEKSEIFDDQFSVERPDGSNFTLKIRSTKLEDSAMYFCASSETHRGPYGYTFGSGTRLTVV.

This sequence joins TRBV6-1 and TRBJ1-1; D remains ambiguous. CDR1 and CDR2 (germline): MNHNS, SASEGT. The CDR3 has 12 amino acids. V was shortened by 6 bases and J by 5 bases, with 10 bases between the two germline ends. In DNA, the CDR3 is TGTGCCAGCAGCCCCACACAGACTGAAGCTTTCTTT. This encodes CASSPTQTEAFF.

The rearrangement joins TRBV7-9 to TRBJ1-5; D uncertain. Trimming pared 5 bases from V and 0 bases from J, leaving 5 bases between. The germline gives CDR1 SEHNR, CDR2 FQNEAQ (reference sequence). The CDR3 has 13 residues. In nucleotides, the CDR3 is TGTGCCAGCAGCCGTTATAGCAATCAGCCCCAGCATTTT. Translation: CASSRYSNQPQHF.